Included here is one T cell receptor (beta chain) sequence, with context. This sample was taken from a study of blood T cell repertoires in COVID-19. Study-level background: COVID-19 samples collected from the United States, Italy and Spain covered acute and convalescent phases.

Assay used: immunoSEQ multiplex PCR; TCRdb lists only in-frame clones, some missing. The table shows tens of thousands of clones, with 88% occurring only once. The CDR3 totals 15 residues. Sequences were obtained from peripheral blood. The clonotype originates from a woman in her sixties or seventies with acute or convalescent COVID-19. The rearrangement uses TRBV21-1 and TRBJ2-3; the table's D call, TRBD1, has no DNA check behind it. TRBV21-1 is flagged as a pseudogene. The CDR3 coding sequence is TGTGCCAGCAGCCTGGACAGGGGGCCCACAGATACGCAGTATTTT. Its translation: CASSLDRGPTDTQYF.